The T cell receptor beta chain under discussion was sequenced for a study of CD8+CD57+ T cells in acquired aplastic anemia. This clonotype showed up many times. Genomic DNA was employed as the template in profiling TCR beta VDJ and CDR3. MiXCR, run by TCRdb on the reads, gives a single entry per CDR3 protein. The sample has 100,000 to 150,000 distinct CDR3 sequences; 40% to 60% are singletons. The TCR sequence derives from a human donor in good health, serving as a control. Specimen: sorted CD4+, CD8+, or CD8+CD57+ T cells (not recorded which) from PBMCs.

CDR3 amino acids: CASAYQATAYEQYF. The CDR3 DNA follows: TGTGCTAGTGCCTACCAAGCGACAGCGTACGAGCAGTACTTC. The chain couples TRBV12-5 to TRBJ2-7, with D possibly TRBD1 on 5 matching bases. This CDR3 is built from 14 residues. V was trimmed by 7 bases and J by 4 bases, leaving 17 bases between them. In germline, CDR1 is LGHNT, CDR2 FRNRAP.